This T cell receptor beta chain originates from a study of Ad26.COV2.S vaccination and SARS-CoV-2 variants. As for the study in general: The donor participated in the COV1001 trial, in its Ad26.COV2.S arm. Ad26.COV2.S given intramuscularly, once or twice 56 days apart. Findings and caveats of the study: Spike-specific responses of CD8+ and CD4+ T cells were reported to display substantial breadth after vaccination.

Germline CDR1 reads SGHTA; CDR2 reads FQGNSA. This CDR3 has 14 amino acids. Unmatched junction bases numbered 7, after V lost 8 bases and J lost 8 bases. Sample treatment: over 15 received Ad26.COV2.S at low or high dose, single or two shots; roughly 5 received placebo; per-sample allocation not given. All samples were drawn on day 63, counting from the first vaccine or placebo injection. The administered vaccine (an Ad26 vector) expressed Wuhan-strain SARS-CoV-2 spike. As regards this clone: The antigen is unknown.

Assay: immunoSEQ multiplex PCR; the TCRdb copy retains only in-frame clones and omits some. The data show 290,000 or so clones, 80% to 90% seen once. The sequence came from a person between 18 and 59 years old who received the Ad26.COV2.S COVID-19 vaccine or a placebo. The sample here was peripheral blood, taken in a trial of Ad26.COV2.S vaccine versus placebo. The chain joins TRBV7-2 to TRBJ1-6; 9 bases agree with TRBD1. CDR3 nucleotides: TGTGCCAGCGTAACAGGGGGCGCTTATTCACCCCTCCACTTT. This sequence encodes CASVTGGAYSPLHF.